One and the same sample provided the 24 T cell receptor beta chains below, sequenced in a study of T cell changes during pregnancy in multiple sclerosis. This table comes from immunoSEQ multiplex PCR, and its TCRdb copy is limited to in-frame clones, with some not included. The repertoire includes approximately 36,000 clones, about 92% of them detected once, and 0.4% to 0.45% sits in the top ten. The specimen comprised CD4+ T cells from peripheral blood mononuclear cells, sampled in the first trimester of pregnancy. These receptors all stem from a female donor with multiple sclerosis, enrolled in a pregnancy study.

The rearrangement uses TRBV19 and TRBJ2-7; 8 bases are a match to TRBD1. The CDR3 extends over 11 amino acids. Germline CDR1 is LNHDA and CDR2 is SQIVND (reference sequence). The junction had 5 bases not matched to a gene; V was cut back by 10 bases and J by 6 bases. CDR3 sequence: CATQGAVEQYF. CDR3 sequence (DNA): TGTGCCACCCAGGGGGCCGTCGAGCAGTACTTC.

The rearrangement uses TRBV5-4 and TRBJ2-3; TRBD2 agrees at 7 bases. V shed 4 bases and J 2 bases; nucleotides not matched to a gene: 7. There are 15 residues in the CDR3. Germline lookup yields CDR1 SGHNT and CDR2 YYREEE (reference sequence). This CDR3 is CASSKVAGPTDTQYF. CDR3 DNA sequence: TGTGCCAGCAGCAAGGTAGCGGGCCCCACAGATACGCAGTATTTT. The variable domain in full, completed from reference TRBV5-4 and TRBJ2-3, reads ETGVTQSPTHLIKTRGQQVTLRCSSQSGHNTVSWYQQALGQGPQFIFQYYREEENGRGNFPPRFSGLQFPNYSSELNVNALELDDSALYLCASSKVAGPTDTQYFGPGTRLTVL.

This clone was detected only once. The chain joins TRBV5-1 to TRBJ1-5; D gene ambiguous. Germline V CDR1 and CDR2: SGHRS, YFSETQ. V shed 4 bases and J shed 5 bases, with 10 bases lying between them. This CDR3 comprises 13 residues. The CDR3 protein is CASSPGRDQPQHF. Here the CDR3 DNA reads TGCGCCAGCAGCCCGGGTAGAGATCAGCCCCAGCATTTT. The complete variable domain, with remaining parts taken from reference TRBV5-1 and TRBJ1-5, reads KAGVTQTPRYLIKTRGQQVTLSCSPISGHRSVSWYQQTPGQGLQFLFEYFSETQRNKGNFPGRFSGRQFSNSRSEMNVSTLELGDSALYLCASSPGRDQPQHFGDGTRLSIL.

The V and J genes are TRBV7-3 and TRBJ2-4; 10 bases agree with TRBD1. With V trimmed by 4 bases and J by 5 bases, 2 bases remained unmatched. The CDR3 consists of 14 residues. CDR1 SGHTA and CDR2 FQGTGA come from the germline V gene. CDR3 loop: CASSSGTGENIQYF. CDR3 nucleotide sequence: TGTGCCAGCAGCTCTGGGACAGGGGAAAACATTCAGTACTTC.

This chain connects TRBV18 to TRBJ2-7, with 8 bases lining up with TRBD1. Germline CDR1 reads KGHSH; CDR2 reads LQKENI. The CDR3 is 14 residues long. V lost 4 bases and J lost 2; bases outside the gene matches: 4. This CDR3 is CASSRGTGAYEQYF. The CDR3 coding sequence is TGTGCCAGCTCACGCGGGACAGGAGCCTACGAGCAGTACTTC.

The chain joins TRBV28 to TRBJ2-7; 7 bases are a match to TRBD1. Unmatched junction bases numbered 4, after V lost 4 bases and J lost 4 bases. CDR1 is MDHEN, CDR2 SYDVKM, per germline. The CDR3 sequence is 13 residues long. The CDR3 nucleotides are TGTGCCAGCAGTTACGGGACAGTATACGAGCAGTACTTC. Encoded protein: CASSYGTVYEQYF.

The chain uses TRBV29-1 and TRBJ1-2; D is ambiguous. The CDR3 extends over 14 amino acids. V was trimmed by 3 bases and J by 5 bases, leaving 16 bases between them. Germline V gene lookup returns CDR1 SQVTM and CDR2 ANQGSEA. The CDR3 nucleotides are TGCAGCGTTGAGCCTCCTAGTCGTGTTTATGGCTACACCTTC. Protein product: CSVEPPSRVYGYTF. The complete variable domain, with remaining parts taken from reference TRBV29-1 and TRBJ1-2, reads SAVISQKPSRDICQRGTSLTIQCQVDSQVTMMFWYRQQPGQSLTLIATANQGSEATYESGFVIDKFPISRPNLTFSTLTVSNMSPEDSSIYLCSVEPPSRVYGYTFGSGTRLTVV.

J is TRBJ2-5 and V is TRBV2; 10 nucleotides align to TRBD1. The trim removed 6 bases at V and 4 bases at J, leaving 5 bases unmatched. This CDR3 spans 14 amino acids. Germline V CDR1 and CDR2: SNHLY, FYNNEI. CDR3: CASSKRTGGETQYF. CDR3 DNA sequence: TGTGCCAGCAGCAAACGGACAGGGGGAGAGACCCAGTACTTC.

This chain joins TRBV11-3 and TRBJ2-1, with D maybe TRBD1 (5 bases). The V end was cut by 5 bases, the J end by 0 bases, with 17 bases between. The CDR3 is made up of 17 amino acids. CDR1 SGHNT and CDR2 YENEEA come from the germline V gene. CDR3 in DNA: TGTGCCAGCAGCAACTTTGACAGATGGGCCTCCTACAATGAGCAGTTCTTC. Protein: CASSNFDRWASYNEQFF.

V usage is TRBV7-8 and J usage is TRBJ2-3; 8 nucleotides line up with TRBD2. Germline CDR1 and CDR2: SGHVS and FQNEAQ. Trimming at V came to 1 base and at J to 6 bases, leaving 3 bases not matched to a gene. The CDR3 has 14 amino acids. CDR3 bases: TGTGCCAGCAGCTTAGAAGCGGGAGCGGATACGCAGTATTTT. It translates to CASSLEAGADTQYF. The whole variable domain, filled in from reference TRBV7-8 and TRBJ2-3, reads GAGVSQSPRYKVAKRGQDVALRCDPISGHVSLFWYQQALGQGPEFLTYFQNEAQLDKSGLPSDRFFAERPEGSVSTLKIQRTQQEDSAVYLCASSLEAGADTQYFGPGTRLTVL.

V is TRBV14 and J is TRBJ2-5, with TRBD1 identical over 9 bases. CDR3 length equals 17 residues. J gave up 1 base and V 4 bases, and 10 bases lay outside the gene matches. The V gene's germline CDR1 is SGHDN and CDR2 FVKESK. The CDR3 is CASSPYRGLGFQETQYF. CDR3 bases: TGTGCCAGCAGCCCCTACAGGGGGCTCGGATTCCAAGAGACCCAGTACTTC.

This clone appeared a single time. The chain links TRBV15 to TRBJ1-3; D ambiguous. V was clipped by 0 bases and J by 0 bases, with 6 bases between them. This CDR3 comprises 15 residues. Germline assignment: CDR1 LNHNV and CDR2 YYDKDF (reference sequence). The CDR3 here is CATSRDTGSGNTIYF. The CDR3 DNA reads TGTGCCACCAGCAGAGATACTGGCTCTGGAAACACCATATATTTT.

The sample holds a few counts of this clone. This chain links TRBV19 with TRBJ1-5; tentatively, D is TRBD1 (5 bases). CDR1 and CDR2 (germline): LNHDA, SQIVND (reference sequence). V was trimmed by 4 bases and J by 1 base, leaving 11 bases between them. This CDR3 has 15 residues. The CDR3 sequence: CASSNQGWSNQPQHF. The CDR3, as DNA: TGTGCCAGTAGTAACCAGGGATGGAGCAATCAGCCCCAGCATTTT.

The chain recombines TRBV27 with TRBJ2-1; D is ambiguous. The CDR3 is 14 residues long. The germline gives CDR1 MNHEY, CDR2 SMNVEV (reference sequence). V gave up 6 bases and J gave up 6 bases, with 15 bases separating them. CDR3 sequence reads: CASSSRHPPNEQFF. In DNA form, the CDR3 reads TGTGCCAGCAGCAGTAGACACCCCCCCAATGAGCAGTTCTTC.

The chain joins TRBV19 to TRBJ1-5; weak D call: TRBD1 (5 bases). Germline CDR1 and CDR2: LNHDA and SQIVND (reference sequence). The CDR3 contains 15 residues. The V end lost 3 bases, the J end lost 4 bases, and 13 bases lay between the germline ends. CDR3 protein: CASSIMGGGNQPQHF. The DNA of the CDR3 is TGTGCCAGTAGTATTATGGGGGGAGGTAATCAGCCCCAGCATTTT.

The chain carries TRBV2 and TRBJ2-7; D is unclear. CDR1 is SNHLY, CDR2 FYNNEI, per germline. The V end lost 6 bases, the J end lost 0 bases, and 6 bases lay between the germline ends. The CDR3 sequence is 12 residues long. CDR3 DNA sequence: TGTGCCAGCAGGCCCAGCTCCTACGAGCAGTACTTC. The encoded protein is CASRPSSYEQYF.

The chain employs TRBV5-4 and TRBJ1-3; D gene unclear. The V end was cut by 5 bases, the J end by 1 base, with 10 bases between. The length of the CDR3 is 14 residues. CDR1 and CDR2 (germline): SGHNT, YYREEE (reference sequence). CDR3 in DNA: TGTGCCAGCAGGTTAGACACGTCTGGAAACACCATATATTTT. Encoded protein: CASRLDTSGNTIYF.

The chain couples TRBV5-1 to TRBJ1-4; tentative D call: TRBD1 (5 bases). The length of the CDR3 is 14 residues. The germline V gene encodes CDR1 SGHRS and CDR2 YFSETQ. Trimming took off 0 bases at V and 8 bases at J, with 11 bases between the two ends. As DNA, the CDR3 is TGCGCCAGCAGCTTGGTGGGGGGGACGGAAAAACTGTTTTTT. Its protein product is CASSLVGGTEKLFF.

The chain uses TRBV5-1 and TRBJ2-2; the match to TRBD2 covers 12 bases. V was pared by 3 bases and J by 6 bases, with 12 bases of the junction left unmatched. The germline V gene encodes CDR1 SGHRS and CDR2 YFSETQ. The CDR3 runs 18 residues. The CDR3 protein is CASSSPNDRLAGAGELFF. The CDR3 coding sequence is TGCGCCAGCAGCTCCCCGAACGACCGACTAGCGGGGGCCGGGGAGCTGTTTTTT.

V and J are TRBV4-3 and TRBJ1-6, with a weak D call TRBD1 (5 bases). Trimming took 2 bases from V and 13 from J, leaving 24 bases between them. The CDR3 loop spans 17 amino acids. Germline CDR1 is LGHNA and CDR2 is YSLEER. The DNA of the CDR3 is TGCGCCAGCAGCCAATATGGACCACAGGCCTTCCTTCCCCCCCTCCACTTT. Translation: CASSQYGPQAFLPPLHF.

The chain links TRBV11-2 to TRBJ2-3; a weak D match, TRBD2 (6 bases). The CDR3 has 15 amino acids. V dropped 7 bases and J dropped 8 bases, with 22 bases sitting between them. Germline V lookup: CDR1 SGHAT, CDR2 FQNNGV. DNA for the CDR3: TGTGCCAGCACCGTACTAGCCTTTGGGGGTGGTACGCAGTATTTT. Translating gives CASTVLAFGGGTQYF.

The chain links TRBV14 to TRBJ2-7, with D possibly matching TRBD2 (6 bases). V was cut by 2 bases and J by 4 bases, with 15 bases left in between. The CDR3 loop spans 15 amino acids. Germline CDR1 and CDR2: SGHDN and FVKESK. DNA for the CDR3: TGTGCCAGCAGCCAACGAGGGCGGGAATTTTACGAGCAGTACTTC. Translating gives CASSQRGREFYEQYF.

The rearrangement uses TRBV7-3 and TRBJ2-2; D might be TRBD2 (6 bases). V lost 0 bases, J lost 7 bases, and 12 bases lay in between. Per the germline V gene, CDR1 is SGHTA and CDR2 is FQGTGA. The CDR3 is 15 residues long. This CDR3 is CASSLTRELGGELFF. CDR3 in DNA: TGTGCCAGCAGCTTAACACGGGAGCTCGGCGGGGAGCTGTTTTTT.

The CDR3 nucleotides read TGTGCCAGCAGCCCACTCTTGGCGGGGTGGGGAGAGACCCAGTACTTC. The encoded protein is CASSPLLAGWGETQYF. The J gene is TRBJ2-5, the V gene TRBV11-2; a possible D gene is TRBD2 (6 bases). This CDR3 has 16 residues. CDR1 is SGHAT and CDR2 is FQNNGV in the germline V gene. The ends were cut back, 5 bases at V and 4 bases at J, with 20 bases in the middle.